These 18 T cell receptor beta chains originate from one sample sequenced in a study of blood T cell repertoires in COVID-19. TCRdb keeps only in-frame clones here, not all; method: immunoSEQ multiplex PCR. The repertoire consists of approximately 450,000 clones, with 70% to 90% occurring once and the leading ten covering roughly 1.8%. The sequenced sample was PBMCs or T cells enriched from blood (not recorded which). These receptors were collected from a woman aged 18-29 years with acute COVID-19.

This CDR3 reads CATSDTQEPQGTQYF. For the CDR3, the DNA is TGTGCCACCAGTGACACACAGGAGCCGCAGGGGACCCAGTACTTC. The rearrangement joins TRBV24-1 to TRBJ2-5; a weak D match, TRBD1 (5 bases). Per the germline V gene, CDR1 is KGHDR and CDR2 is SFDVKD. The V gene lost 4 bases and the J gene lost 7 bases, with 18 bases spanning the gap. The CDR3 runs to 15 residues.

This clone was seen only a few times. V gene TRBV19 combines with J gene TRBJ1-2; D ambiguous. V gave up 1 base and J gave up 3 bases, with 12 bases separating them. This CDR3 comprises 15 residues. From germline, CDR1 is LNHDA and CDR2 SQIVND (reference sequence). The CDR3 loop is CASSIGRGLDYGYTF. CDR3 DNA: TGTGCCAGTAGTATAGGACGGGGTTTGGACTATGGCTACACCTTC.

This chain joins TRBV11-2 and TRBJ2-4, with 7 bases identical to TRBD2. Germline V CDR1 and CDR2: SGHAT, FQNNGV. CDR3 length: 17 residues. The trim removed 7 bases at V and 2 bases at J, leaving 14 bases unmatched. The CDR3 loop reads CASTQGGLAETKNIQYF. CDR3 bases: TGTGCCAGCACCCAGGGAGGGCTAGCGGAGACCAAAAACATTCAGTACTTC.

This rearrangement joins TRBV29-1 to TRBJ2-2; TRBD1 is a possible D gene (5 bases). Germline CDR1 SQVTM, CDR2 ANQGSEA. This CDR3 has 15 amino acids. V lost 1 base, J lost 3 bases, and 12 bases lay in between. The CDR3: CSVEGQGPDTGELFF. As DNA, the CDR3 is TGCAGCGTTGAAGGGCAGGGCCCTGACACCGGGGAGCTGTTTTTT.

This chain links TRBV7-2 with TRBJ2-7; weak D call: TRBD1 (6 bases). The CDR3 runs to 14 residues. The germline V gene has CDR1 SGHTA and CDR2 FQGNSA. V gave up 4 bases and J gave up 3 bases, with 13 bases separating them. CDR3 residues: CASSSTDRFYEQYF. The CDR3 nucleotides read TGTGCCAGCAGCTCAACGGACAGATTCTACGAGCAGTACTTC.

This sequence joins TRBV2 and TRBJ1-6; TRBD1 aligns across 11 bases. Trimming removed 6 bases from V and 10 bases from J; junction bases left unmatched: 5. CDR1 is SNHLY, CDR2 FYNNEI, per germline. This CDR3 has 14 residues. The CDR3 sequence: CASRGTGGRSPLHF. Written as DNA, the CDR3 is TGTGCCAGCAGGGGGACAGGGGGAAGGTCACCCCTCCACTTT. Using reference TRBV2 and TRBJ1-6 for the parts outside the CDR3, the full variable domain is EPEVTQTPSHQVTQMGQEVILRCVPISNHLYFYWYRQILGQKVEFLVSFYNNEISEKSEIFDDQFSVERPDGSNFTLKIRSTKLEDSAMYFCASRGTGGRSPLHFGNGTRLTVT.

The J gene is TRBJ1-5, the V gene TRBV3-1 (or the pseudogene TRBV3-2), with TRBD1 matching over 7 bases. The length of the CDR3 is 15 residues. Germline lookup yields CDR1 LGHDT and CDR2 YNNKEL (reference sequence). V was clipped by 1 base and J by 5 bases; unmatched bases: 5. The DNA of the CDR3 is TGTGCCAGCAGCCAAGGGGGGACAGAGCATCAGCCCCAGCATTTT. It specifies CASSQGGTEHQPQHF.

This clone was detected once. The rearrangement uses TRBV5-1 and TRBJ2-7; 13 bases are a match to TRBD2. The CDR3 runs to 16 residues. V dropped 0 bases and J dropped 5; count of bases not matched to a gene: 5. The V gene's germline CDR1 is SGHRS and CDR2 YFSETQ. The CDR3 sequence is CASSLGLAGGRDEQYF. The CDR3 bases are TGCGCCAGCAGCTTGGGACTAGCGGGAGGTCGCGACGAGCAGTACTTC.

This rearrangement joins TRBV4-2 to TRBJ2-5; TRBD2 matches at 11 bases. Looked up from germline, CDR1 is LGHNA and CDR2 is YNFKEQ. CDR3 length: 16 amino acids. The V gene end was trimmed by 4 bases and the J gene end by 2 bases; junction bases not matched to a gene: 6. CDR3 region: CASSRGTSGRQETQYF. In DNA, the CDR3 is TGTGCCAGCAGCCGAGGGACTAGCGGCCGTCAAGAGACCCAGTACTTC.

The chain combines TRBV29-1 with TRBJ1-1; D gene ambiguous. This CDR3 spans 12 amino acids. Per germline, CDR1 SQVTM and CDR2 ANQGSEA. Trimming removed 4 bases from V and 3 bases from J, with 9 bases in between. CDR3 DNA: TGCAGCGTTGCCAGGCAAGACACTGAAGCTTTCTTT. This encodes CSVARQDTEAFF.

The genes are TRBV29-1 and TRBJ2-1; tentative D call: TRBD2 (5 bases). V lost 6 bases and J 0 bases, leaving 15 bases between the germline ends. From germline, CDR1 is SQVTM and CDR2 ANQGSEA. The CDR3 spans 15 residues. The CDR3, as DNA: TGCAGCGTAGCGGTACAGATGAGCTCCTACAATGAGCAGTTCTTC. As protein: CSVAVQMSSYNEQFF.

The genes are TRBV15 and TRBJ2-7; the match to TRBD1 covers 7 bases. Trimming cost V 5 bases and J 4 bases; bases outside gene matches: 14. CDR3 size: 16 residues. Germline V lookup: CDR1 LNHNV, CDR2 YYDKDF (reference sequence). The CDR3 DNA follows: TGTGCCACCAGCCCCCGACCGAAGGGGGCTTTGTACGAGCAGTACTTC. It translates to CATSPRPKGALYEQYF. Using reference TRBV15 and TRBJ2-7 for the parts outside the CDR3, the full variable domain is DAMVIQNPRYQVTQFGKPVTLSCSQTLNHNVMYWYQQKSSQAPKLLFHYYDKDFNNEADTPDNFQSRRPNTSFCFLDIRSPGLGDTAMYLCATSPRPKGALYEQYFGPGTRLTVT.

This chain joins TRBV5-1 and TRBJ1-1; D is perhaps TRBD1 (6 bases). This CDR3 region has 16 residues. The V and J ends lost 0 bases and 5 bases respectively, with 17 bases between them. Germline V gene data show CDR1 as SGHRS and CDR2 as YFSETQ. The CDR3 DNA follows: TGCGCCAGCAGCTTGGCCGGAGGCAGGGGAGGGACTGAAGCTTTCTTT. Its translation: CASSLAGGRGGTEAFF.

The CDR3 reads CASSSTGELFF. The CDR3 bases are TGCGCCAGCAGCTCGACCGGGGAGCTGTTTTTT. This sequence joins TRBV5-1 and TRBJ2-2; no reliable D call. This CDR3 has 11 residues. Trimming left V 3 bases short and J 5 bases short, with 2 bases between. CDR1 and CDR2 from the germline V gene are SGHRS and YFSETQ.

This chain joins TRBV2 and TRBJ1-2; TRBD1 is a possible D gene (5 bases). V was clipped by 4 bases and J by 10 bases, with 13 bases between them. Germline lookup yields CDR1 SNHLY and CDR2 FYNNEI. CDR3 size: 12 residues. CDR3 sequence (DNA): TGTGCCAGCAGTGCACCAGGACAAGTCTACACCTTC. Residues: CASSAPGQVYTF. The entire variable domain, with the rest obtained from reference TRBV2 and TRBJ1-2, is as follows: EPEVTQTPSHQVTQMGQEVILRCVPISNHLYFYWYRQILGQKVEFLVSFYNNEISEKSEIFDDQFSVERPDGSNFTLKIRSTKLEDSAMYFCASSAPGQVYTFGSGTRLTVV.

The V call is TRBV29-1, the J call TRBJ1-1; D is ambiguous. The V gene lost 5 bases and the J gene lost 1 base, with 8 bases spanning the gap. The CDR3 runs to 12 residues. Germline CDR1 reads SQVTM; CDR2 reads ANQGSEA. The CDR3 loop is CSVLGGNTEAFF. The CDR3 DNA follows: TGCAGCGTTTTAGGAGGGAACACTGAAGCTTTCTTT.

The rearrangement links TRBV30 to TRBJ1-2; D uncertain. The CDR3 is 15 amino acids. Trimming pared 4 bases from V and 0 bases from J, leaving 15 bases between. Germline V gives CDR1 GTSNPN, CDR2 SVGIG (reference sequence). The CDR3 DNA reads TGTGCCTGGACTGTCAGCCGGGGAGCTAACTATGGCTACACCTTC. This gives the protein CAWTVSRGANYGYTF.

The chain joins TRBV21-1 to TRBJ1-6; the listed D gene, TRBD1, was not tested against the DNA. TRBV21-1 is listed as a pseudogene. The CDR3 spans 16 residues. The CDR3: CASRRGRGPGNSPLHF. The DNA for the CDR3 is TGTGCCAGCAGGCGAGGCAGGGGGCCCGGCAATTCACCCCTCCACTTT.